This section outlines one T cell receptor beta chain sequence together with its context. Antigen unknown. This CDR3 contains 13 residues. V lost 6 bases and J 4 bases, leaving 12 bases between the germline ends. Germline V gene sequence: CDR1 MDHEN, CDR2 SYDVKM. The library tagged each cDNA molecule with unique molecular identifiers. TCRdb called the RACE reads again in MiXCR, with one record for every CDR3 protein. This sample has 180,000 or so distinct CDR3 sequences, with around 30% found just once. These data come from a study of human T cells and chemical hapten exposure. Time point defined: pre-sensitization, week 0. Regarding treatment: therapeutic diphenylcyclopropenone sensitization with weekly scalp DPC. Alopecia patients between 18 and 70 years old and suitable for DPC were used as donors. Study outcomes and limitations: Expanded TCRs formed significantly more large CDR3 similarity clusters than controls.

The origin of this receptor is a woman younger than 45 with alopecia areata. Some clones in this sample may be carry-over from other donors' samples. The gene calls are TRBV28 and TRBJ2-5; no clear D. The input for sequencing was whole blood, taken in connection with sensitization to the hapten diphenylcyclopropenone (DPC). The CDR3 sequence: CASSLDESETQYF. As DNA, the CDR3 is TGTGCCAGCAGCTTGGACGAATCAGAGACCCAGTACTTC. Combining the CDR3 with reference TRBV28 and TRBJ2-5 gives the whole variable domain DVKVTQSSRYLVKRTGEKVFLECVQDMDHENMFWYRQDPGLGLRLIYFSYDVKMKEKGDIPEGYSVSREKKERFSLILESASTNQTSMYLCASSLDESETQYFGPGTRLLVL.